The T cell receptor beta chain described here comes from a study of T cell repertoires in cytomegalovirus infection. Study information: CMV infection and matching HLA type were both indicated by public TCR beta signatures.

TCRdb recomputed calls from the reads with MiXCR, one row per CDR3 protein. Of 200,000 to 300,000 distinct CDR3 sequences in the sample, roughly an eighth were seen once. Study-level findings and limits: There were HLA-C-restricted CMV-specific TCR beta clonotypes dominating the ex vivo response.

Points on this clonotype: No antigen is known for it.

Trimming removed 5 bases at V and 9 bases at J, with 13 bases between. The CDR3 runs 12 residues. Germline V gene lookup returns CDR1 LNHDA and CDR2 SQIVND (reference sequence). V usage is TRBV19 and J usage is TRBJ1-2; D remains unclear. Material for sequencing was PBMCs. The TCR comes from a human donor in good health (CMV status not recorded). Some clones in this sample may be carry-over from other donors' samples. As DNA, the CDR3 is TGTGCCAGTAGTTCCCAGGCGCTTAGCTACACCTTC. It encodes CASSSQALSYTF.